Detailed here is one T cell receptor beta chain. The entry originates in a study of blood T cell repertoires in COVID-19. On the study more broadly: T cells, B-cell-depleted T cells, or PBMCs supplied cDNA or gDNA.

The length of the CDR3 is 17 residues. V was cut by 0 bases and J by 0 bases, with 17 bases left in between. The V gene's germline CDR1 is SQVTM and CDR2 ANQGSEA. Methods used by the authors: Reference gene primer amplification yielded estimated nucleated cell counts. Clones were sequenced by immunoSEQ multiplex PCR, and TCRdb holds only the in-frame ones, with some missing. V, J and clone size were drawn from that table, and D and trimming were deduced from the DNA. The data show a few hundred thousand clones, about nine tenths seen once. During active infection, Seattle patients enrolled and were then monitored through disease.

Sequenced sample: peripheral blood. This receptor was obtained from a woman aged 25 to 45 with COVID-19, enrolled during active disease. This sequence joins TRBV29-1 and TRBJ2-5; no clear D. The CDR3 bases are TGCAGCGTTGAAGAAGCCCCTGCGGCGGCCTACCAAGAGACCCAGTACTTC. Protein: CSVEEAPAAAYQETQYF.